This TCR beta chain derives from a study of regulatory T cells in long-lasting Graves disease. Study-level background: Patients newly diagnosed with Graves' had been on antithyroid drugs for under 3 months. The study, taken as a whole, reports: There were preferences for TRBV28, TRBJ1-2 and TRBJ2-5 in persistent disease. More public clonotypes were shared by persistent patients (approximately 3,000) than by new patients (roughly 910).

CDR3-region Arm-PCR and iRepertoire HTBI primers produced the TCR beta libraries. Each CDR3 protein is one row after TCRdb ran MiXCR on the multiplex PCR reads. The sample records about 400,000 distinct CDR3 sequences, around 15% being singletons. The CDR3 runs 15 residues. V shed 6 bases, J shed 5 bases, and the junction held 7 bases outside the gene matches. The germline CDR1 and CDR2 sequences are SGHTA and FQGTGA. This clonotype was detected many times. Its antigen remains unidentified. The sample's time point: newly diagnosed GD, antithyroid drugs for less than 3 months. PBMCs provided the RNA from which the TCR library was made.

Sequences were derived from peripheral blood mononuclear cells (PBMCs), sampled at new diagnosis, from a patient treated with antithyroid drugs. This sequence was found in a female donor with Graves disease. The gene calls are TRBV7-3 and TRBJ1-5; 10 nucleotides match TRBD1. The CDR3 sequence: CASSRGQGYHQPQHF. In nucleotides, the CDR3 is TGTGCCAGCAGTCGGGGACAGGGGTATCATCAGCCCCAGCATTTT.